These 25 T cell receptor beta chains were sequenced from one sample in a study of T-cell memory formation after mild COVID-19. TCRdb re-called the 5' RACE reads with MiXCR, one entry per CDR3 protein. Among some 300,000 distinct CDR3 sequences, less than 25% were seen once, and the ten largest hold roughly 21%. The sequenced material came from PBMCs or a T cell subset sorted from them (not recorded which). The receptors stem from a man aged 18 to 29 who had mild COVID-19 (a few samples of this study predate the infection). Cell type and time point are not known.

The V and J genes are TRBV28 and TRBJ2-3, with D perhaps TRBD1 (5 bases). This CDR3 has 13 amino acids. Germline CDR1 MDHEN, CDR2 SYDVKM. V shed 5 bases and J shed 5 bases, with 11 bases lying between them. The CDR3 DNA reads as TGTGCCAGCAGTCTAGGGGTTGAAGATACGCAGTATTTT. Protein: CASSLGVEDTQYF.

V usage is TRBV30 and J usage is TRBJ2-3; 8 positions match TRBD2. CDR1 GTSNPN and CDR2 SVGIG come from the germline V gene (reference sequence). This CDR3 has 18 residues. Trimming at V came to 0 bases and at J to 3 bases, leaving 14 bases not matched to a gene. CDR3 amino acids: CAWSVMGTSGGPTDTQYF. CDR3 sequence (DNA): TGTGCCTGGAGTGTTATGGGGACTAGTGGGGGGCCAACAGATACGCAGTATTTT.

The V and J genes are TRBV4-1 and TRBJ2-1; TRBD2 is a possible D gene (7 bases). The CDR3 has 16 residues. CDR1 MGHRA and CDR2 YSYEKL come from the germline V gene. Trimming removed 2 bases at V and 7 bases at J, with 18 bases between. This CDR3 is CASSQLSDGGRNEQFF. In nucleotides, the CDR3 is TGCGCCAGCAGCCAACTATCTGACGGGGGGCGGAATGAGCAGTTCTTC.

This clonotype was counted between two and nine times. This chain uses TRBV21-1 with TRBJ1-6. TRBV21-1 is a known pseudogene. The CDR3 extends over 16 amino acids. As DNA, the CDR3 is TGTGCCAGCAGCAACCCTTGGGGGGAGGTCAATTCACCCCTCCACTTT. It translates to CASSNPWGEVNSPLHF.

This clonotype appeared a few times. The DNA for the CDR3 is TGTGCCAGCAGCGGGAGACAGGGACTGACCACTGAAGCTTTCTTT. Translated: CASSGRQGLTTEAFF. The chain links TRBV7-9 to TRBJ1-1, with TRBD1 identical over 7 bases. Germline assignment: CDR1 SEHNR and CDR2 FQNEAQ (reference sequence). This CDR3 has 15 residues. The trim removed 5 bases at V and 4 bases at J, leaving 10 bases unmatched.

This clonotype occurred many times. This rearrangement joins TRBV5-4 to TRBJ2-3, with TRBD1 identical over 7 bases. Losses at the gene ends were 1 base for V and 4 bases for J; bases not matched to a gene: 12. Germline assignment: CDR1 SGHNT and CDR2 YYREEE (reference sequence). This CDR3 is 17 amino acids long. The CDR3 loop reads CASSLPDRVELADTQYF. CDR3 sequence (DNA): TGTGCCAGCAGCTTGCCCGACAGGGTTGAGTTGGCAGATACGCAGTATTTT.

This clonotype has at least ten counts. This chain uses TRBV6-5 with TRBJ1-1, with D possibly matching TRBD1 (6 bases). The CDR3 contains 15 residues. Germline CDR1 is MNHEY and CDR2 is SVGAGI. V gave up 2 bases and J gave up 4 bases, with 14 bases separating them. The CDR3 DNA reads TGTGCCAGCAGTTACAGGTCGGCAGGGGCCACTGAAGCTTTCTTT. Translation: CASSYRSAGATEAFF.

The chain is built from TRBV7-6 and TRBJ2-7; a possible D gene is TRBD1 (5 bases). V was clipped by 4 bases and J by 1 base, with 11 bases between them. Germline assignment: CDR1 SGHVS and CDR2 FNYEAQ. The CDR3 is made up of 14 amino acids. The chain's CDR3 is CASSYTTDSYEQYF. The DNA of the CDR3 is TGTGCCAGCAGCTATACGACAGATTCCTACGAGCAGTACTTC.

This chain uses TRBV20-1 with TRBJ1-1, with D possibly matching TRBD1 (6 bases). CDR1 and CDR2 from the germline V gene are DFQATT and SNEGSKA (reference sequence). This CDR3 has 13 amino acids. Trimming took 6 bases from V and 4 from J, leaving 15 bases between them. The CDR3 sequence: CSAYRDKGTEAFF. In DNA form, the CDR3 reads TGCAGTGCCTACAGGGATAAGGGCACTGAAGCTTTCTTT.

This chain joins TRBV7-2 and TRBJ1-1, with D hard to call. CDR3 size: 13 residues. Germline V gives CDR1 SGHTA, CDR2 FQGNSA. V gave up 2 bases and J gave up 4 bases, with 8 bases separating them. The CDR3 DNA is TGTGCCAGCAGCTTAACAAAGACCACTGAAGCTTTCTTT. Amino acids: CASSLTKTTEAFF.

The chain uses TRBV12-3 or TRBV12-4 and TRBJ2-3, with D possibly being TRBD2 (5 bases). The V and J ends lost 1 base and 4 bases respectively, with 12 bases between them. This CDR3 has 15 residues. The CDR3, as DNA: TGTGCCAGCAGTTTAGGGACGGGGAGCCCAGATACGCAGTATTTT. As protein: CASSLGTGSPDTQYF.

Only a few counts were recorded for this clonotype. The gene calls are TRBV7-2 and TRBJ1-2; D is perhaps TRBD1 (6 bases). The V end was cut by 5 bases, the J end by 3 bases, with 16 bases between. Per the germline V gene, CDR1 is SGHTA and CDR2 is FQGNSA. This CDR3 spans 15 amino acids. The CDR3 loop reads CASSRTTGPDYGYTF. CDR3 bases: TGTGCCAGCAGCCGGACGACAGGCCCCGACTATGGCTACACCTTC.

This clonotype showed up just a few times. The V and J genes are TRBV20-1 and TRBJ2-4; 10 bases match TRBD2. V shed 2 bases and J 9 bases; nucleotides not matched to a gene: 13. The V gene's germline CDR1 is DFQATT and CDR2 SNEGSKA (reference sequence). This CDR3 contains 16 residues. CDR3 DNA sequence: TGCAGTGCTAGAATGGCTAGCGGGGGCCTTGAAGGCATTCAGTACTTC. Translation gives CSARMASGGLEGIQYF.

The rearrangement joins TRBV7-2 to TRBJ1-5; D is unclear. This CDR3 has 15 residues. The V end lost 4 bases, the J end lost 0 bases, and 10 bases lay between the germline ends. Germline values: CDR1 SGHTA, CDR2 FQGNSA. The DNA for the CDR3 is TGTGCCAGCAGCTCGGTCGGTCTTAGCAATCAGCCCCAGCATTTT. Amino acids: CASSSVGLSNQPQHF.

The chain has TRBV6-6 and TRBJ2-3; 9 bases align to TRBD1. CDR1 and CDR2 from the germline V gene are MNHNY and SVGAGI (reference sequence). The CDR3 is 16 residues long. The V and J ends lost 5 bases and 0 bases, in that order; junction bases with no gene match: 6. The DNA for the CDR3 is TGTGCCAGCAGTCGCGCCGGGACAGGGAGCACAGATACGCAGTATTTT. Translating gives CASSRAGTGSTDTQYF.

This clonotype turned up a few times. The chain joins TRBV5-6 to TRBJ1-4; perhaps TRBD1 as D (6 bases). The CDR3 runs 14 residues. CDR1 SGHDT and CDR2 YYEEEE come from the germline V gene. The V end was cut by 0 bases, the J end by 8 bases, with 11 bases between. Written as DNA, the CDR3 is TGTGCCAGCAGCTTGGGGGGGCGAGGAGAAAAACTGTTTTTT. Amino acids: CASSLGGRGEKLFF.

This clonotype was found a few times. This sequence joins TRBV5-5 and TRBJ2-1; no clear D. The germline V gene has CDR1 SGHKS and CDR2 YYEKEE (reference sequence). The CDR3 length is 12 residues. With 0 bases removed from V and 9 bases from J, the gap between germline ends came to 7 bases. CDR3 sequence: CASSLGAGEQFF. The CDR3 nucleotides read TGTGCCAGCAGCTTGGGGGCCGGTGAGCAGTTCTTC.

The rearrangement links TRBV5-1 to TRBJ2-3, with D maybe TRBD2 (5 bases). V dropped 2 bases and J dropped 6 bases, with 22 bases sitting between them. Germline CDR1 is SGHRS and CDR2 is YFSETQ. The CDR3 extends over 17 amino acids. The CDR3 region is CASSFYPVGVRTDTQYF. Written as DNA, the CDR3 is TGCGCCAGCAGCTTCTACCCCGTCGGGGTCCGGACGGATACGCAGTATTTT.

The chain has TRBV6-2 or TRBV6-3 and TRBJ2-7; D gene unclear. This CDR3 spans 12 amino acids. The ends were cut back, 2 bases at V and 7 bases at J, with 9 bases in the middle. From germline, CDR1 is MNHEY and CDR2 SVGEGT. The CDR3 region has the DNA TGTGCCAGCAGTTACCCCTTAGAGGAGCAGTACTTC. Amino acids: CASSYPLEEQYF.

This clonotype was detected ten times or more. The rearrangement joins TRBV7-2 to TRBJ2-7; 11 positions agree with TRBD2. J lost 3 bases, V lost 4 bases, and 8 bases had no gene match. The CDR3 sequence is 16 residues long. Per germline, CDR1 SGHTA and CDR2 FQGNSA. The CDR3 loop reads CASSCPTSGENYEQYV. The CDR3 DNA is TGTGCCAGCAGCTGCCCGACTAGCGGGGAGAACTACGAGCAGTACGTC.

This clonotype was seen ten or more times. The chain links TRBV6-5 to TRBJ2-1; the D gene is possibly TRBD1 (6 bases). The CDR3 totals 13 residues. CDR1 is MNHEY and CDR2 is SVGAGI in the germline V gene. V gave up 6 bases and J gave up 8 bases, with 14 bases separating them. The CDR3 spells CASRQTGSDEQFF. Here the CDR3 DNA reads TGTGCCAGCAGGCAAACAGGGTCCGATGAGCAGTTCTTC.

This clonotype came up many times. The chain employs TRBV5-1 and TRBJ2-5, with D maybe TRBD1 (6 bases). Germline V gives CDR1 SGHRS, CDR2 YFSETQ. The CDR3 extends over 14 amino acids. The V end was cut by 4 bases, the J end by 0 bases, with 10 bases between. This CDR3 reads CASSPQGNQETQYF. The CDR3 nucleotides are TGCGCCAGCAGCCCACAGGGTAACCAAGAGACCCAGTACTTC.

In this sample, this clonotype turned up a few times. The genes are TRBV6-4 and TRBJ2-1; 10 bases map to TRBD2. V trimming: 3 bases; J trimming: 6 bases; junction bases outside the gene matches: 8. CDR3 length: 16 amino acids. Looked up from germline, CDR1 is MRHNA and CDR2 is SNTAGT. CDR3 coding DNA: TGTGCCAGCAGTGAAGGGCTAGCGGGGGCTATCAATGAGCAGTTCTTC. It yields the protein CASSEGLAGAINEQFF.

This clonotype occurred a few times. This chain uses TRBV6-5 with TRBJ2-7; 13 bases are a match to TRBD2. The CDR3 spans 15 residues. CDR1 and CDR2 (germline): MNHEY, SVGAGI. Germline trimming cut 6 bases from V and 2 bases from J; bases unmatched to any gene: 4. For the CDR3, the DNA is TGTGCCAGCAGCCGCACTAGCGGGGGGGCCTACGAGCAGTACTTC. Protein sequence: CASSRTSGGAYEQYF.

The V and J genes are TRBV5-1 and TRBJ2-2; no clear D gene. Germline CDR1 is SGHRS and CDR2 is YFSETQ. This CDR3 contains 13 residues. With 4 bases removed from V and 6 bases from J, the gap between germline ends came to 10 bases. The CDR3 is CASSPPGAGELFF. Written as DNA, the CDR3 is TGCGCCAGCAGCCCCCCAGGAGCCGGGGAGCTGTTTTTT.